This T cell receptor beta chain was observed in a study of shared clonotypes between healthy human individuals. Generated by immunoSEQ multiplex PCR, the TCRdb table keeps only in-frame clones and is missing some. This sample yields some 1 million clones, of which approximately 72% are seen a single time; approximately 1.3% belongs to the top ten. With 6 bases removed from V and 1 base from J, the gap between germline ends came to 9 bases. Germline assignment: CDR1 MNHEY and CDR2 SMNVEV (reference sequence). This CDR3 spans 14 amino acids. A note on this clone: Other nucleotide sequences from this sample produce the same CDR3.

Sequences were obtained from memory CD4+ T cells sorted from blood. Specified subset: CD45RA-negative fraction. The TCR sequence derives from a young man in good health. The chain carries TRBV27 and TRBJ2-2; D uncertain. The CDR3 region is CASSPRQNTGELFF. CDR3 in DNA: TGTGCCAGCAGCCCCCGCCAGAACACCGGGGAGCTGTTTTTT.